The entry below describes one TCR beta chain. This table comes from immunoSEQ multiplex PCR, and its TCRdb copy is limited to in-frame clones, with some not included. The table shows roughly 56,000 clones, with about 85% occurring only once. The source of the sample is a study of OX40 agonist ivuxolimab in advanced cancers. Study background: Ivuxolimab, which patients received intravenously every 2 weeks, was dosed at 0.01 to 10 mg/kg. Allowance was made for prior anti-PD-1, anti-PD-L1 or anti-CTLA-4 therapy, and about 37% had some.

The investigators sampled blood at baseline, at cycle 4 day 1, and at cycle 7 day 1. CDR3 length: 17 residues. In germline, CDR1 is SGHAT, CDR2 FQNNGV. The V gene lost 6 bases and the J gene lost 5 bases, with 23 bases spanning the gap. Sequencing used CD4+ or CD8+ T cells sorted from blood, obtained in a trial of the OX40 agonist ivuxolimab. J is TRBJ2-1 and V is TRBV11-2; the D gene is possibly TRBD1 (6 bases). The sequence was obtained from an adult with an advanced solid tumor such as melanoma, head and neck, liver or kidney cancer. The CDR3 region has the DNA TGTGCCAGCAGGCAACCCCCCCGCTTCCGGGACAACAATGAGCAGTTCTTC. It is translated as CASRQPPRFRDNNEQFF. Filled out from reference TRBV11-2 and TRBJ2-1, the complete variable domain reads EAGVAQSPRYKIIEKRQSVAFWCNPISGHATLYWYQQILGQGPKLLIQFQNNGVVDDSQLPKDRFSAERLKGVDSTLKIQPAKLEDSAVYLCASRQPPRFRDNNEQFFGPGTRLTVL.